Below, 8 T cell receptor beta chains from the same sample are listed, as sequenced in a study of T cell changes during pregnancy in multiple sclerosis. The method was immunoSEQ multiplex PCR; TCRdb's version includes in-frame clones alone and lacks a portion of them. This table has 65,000 to 95,000 clones, roughly 91% appearing once. The source was peripheral blood, collected after pregnancy. Every receptor here comes from a female donor in good health, enrolled as a control in a pregnancy study.

The chain recombines TRBV10-2 with TRBJ1-2, with 9 bases fitting TRBD1. CDR1 WSHSY and CDR2 SAAADI come from the germline V gene. CDR3 length: 13 amino acids. V shed 5 bases, J shed 3 bases, and the junction held 1 base outside the gene matches. As DNA, the CDR3 is TGCGCCAGCAGTAGGGACAGGGACTATGGCTACACCTTC. This translates into CASSRDRDYGYTF.

The rearrangement links TRBV30 to TRBJ1-1; 8 bases fit TRBD1. Germline assignment: CDR1 GTSNPN and CDR2 SVGIG (reference sequence). J was trimmed by 8 bases and V by 1 base; bases with no gene match: 6. CDR3 length: 13 amino acids. The CDR3 region is CAWSGQGKYEAFF. CDR3 DNA: TGTGCCTGGAGTGGACAGGGGAAATACGAAGCTTTCTTT.

The chain links TRBV12-5 to TRBJ2-3, with a tentative D call TRBD2 (5 bases). V was shortened by 1 base and J by 3 bases, with 8 bases between the two germline ends. This CDR3 region has 14 residues. Per germline, CDR1 LGHNT and CDR2 FRNRAP. The CDR3 nucleotides are TGTGCTAGTGGTTTGGGACTACCGACAGATACGCAGTATTTT. It is translated as CASGLGLPTDTQYF.

The chain uses TRBV9 and TRBJ2-3; D is undetermined. CDR1 SGDLS and CDR2 YYNGEE come from the germline V gene. The V end lost 0 bases, the J end lost 0 bases, and 8 bases lay between the germline ends. The CDR3 length is 15 residues. The CDR3 sequence: CASSVGPPSTDTQYF. In DNA, the CDR3 is TGTGCCAGCAGCGTAGGGCCACCTAGCACAGATACGCAGTATTTT.

The V gene is TRBV7-2, the J gene TRBJ1-2; tentatively, D is TRBD1 (6 bases). The V end was cut by 5 bases, the J end by 4 bases, with 14 bases between. CDR3 length equals 14 residues. CDR1 is SGHTA, CDR2 FQGNSA, per germline. CDR3 protein: CASSQNREGYGYTF. CDR3 DNA sequence: TGTGCCAGCAGCCAAAACAGGGAGGGCTATGGCTACACCTTC. Based on the CDR3 plus reference TRBV7-2 and TRBJ1-2, the full variable domain is GAGVSQSPSNKVTEKGKDVELRCDPISGHTALYWYRQSLGQGLEFLIYFQGNSAPDKSGLPSDRFSAERTGGSVSTLTIQRTQQEDSAVYLCASSQNREGYGYTFGSGTRLTVV.

The chain combines TRBV7-3 with TRBJ2-1; TRBD1 agrees at 11 bases. Germline assignment: CDR1 SGHTA and CDR2 FQGTGA. The J segment lost 8 bases and the V segment lost 0 bases, leaving 6 bases of the junction unmatched. The CDR3 is 16 amino acids. The CDR3 nucleotides are TGTGCCAGCAGCTTAACGCGGGACAGGGGGTTTCATGAGCAGTTCTTC. Encoded protein: CASSLTRDRGFHEQFF.

This sequence joins TRBV14 and TRBJ2-7; D remains ambiguous. The CDR3 is 13 residues long. The V end was cut by 5 bases, the J end by 1 base, with 9 bases between. Germline lookup yields CDR1 SGHDN and CDR2 FVKESK. CDR3 amino acids: CASSEYISYEQYF. The CDR3 bases are TGTGCCAGCAGCGAATACATTTCCTACGAGCAGTACTTC.

CDR3 protein: CASTTIAGGYEQFF. The CDR3 coding sequence is TGTGCCAGCACCACTATAGCGGGGGGATATGAGCAGTTCTTC. The chain links TRBV5-4 to TRBJ2-1; TRBD2 aligns across 10 bases. J was trimmed by 8 bases and V by 6 bases; bases with no gene match: 8. The CDR3 is made up of 14 amino acids. The germline CDR1 and CDR2 sequences are SGHNT and YYREEE (reference sequence).